This T cell receptor beta chain came from a study of read filtering for tumor transcriptome and immune sequencing. Study background: The cohort had about 16 men and under 15 women aged roughly 40 to 90, mean roughly 66 years. Per sample, TCR-region reads ranged about 3.5 to 11 million by IR-seq, 85 to 1273 by RNA-seq.

This clonotype was recorded many times. This library used 300 to 500 ng RNA and molecular barcoded adaptors spanning alpha/delta and beta/gamma chains. In TCRdb, the reads were re-called with MiXCR into one record per CDR3 protein. Among approximately 150,000 distinct CDR3 sequences listed, less than 15% were seen once. Germline CDR1 is DFQATT and CDR2 is SNEGSKA (reference sequence). The CDR3 loop spans 15 amino acids. Trimming left V 6 bases short and J 8 bases short, with 23 bases between. Sample: a population of CD138-negative cells sorted from bone marrow. This sequence joins TRBV20-1 and TRBJ2-4; maybe TRBD1 (6 bases). This clonotype was obtained from a donor over 35 with multiple myeloma. CDR3 in DNA: TGCAGTGCCCCGGACCAGGGGACCACCAGTGACATTCAGTACTTC. This codes for CSAPDQGTTSDIQYF.